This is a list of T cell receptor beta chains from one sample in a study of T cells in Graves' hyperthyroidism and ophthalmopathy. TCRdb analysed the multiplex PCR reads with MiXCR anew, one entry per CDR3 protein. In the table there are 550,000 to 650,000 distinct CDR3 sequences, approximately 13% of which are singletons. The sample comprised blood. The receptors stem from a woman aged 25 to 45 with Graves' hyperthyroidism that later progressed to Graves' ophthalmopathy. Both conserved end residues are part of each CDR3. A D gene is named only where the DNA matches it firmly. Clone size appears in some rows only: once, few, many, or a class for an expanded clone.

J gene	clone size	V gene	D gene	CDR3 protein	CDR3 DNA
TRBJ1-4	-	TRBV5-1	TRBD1	CASSQDRGLPNEKLFF	TGCGCCAGCAGCCAGGACAGGGGGCTTCCTAATGAAAAACTGTTTTTT
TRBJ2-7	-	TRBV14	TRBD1	CTSRPGDRGPYEQYF	TGTACCAGCAGACCGGGGGACAGGGGCCCCTACGAGCAGTACTTC
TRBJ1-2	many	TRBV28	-	CASSFVLMGLSGYTF	TGTGCCAGCAGTTTTGTATTGATGGGATTAAGTGGCTACACCTTC
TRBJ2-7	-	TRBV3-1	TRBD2	CASSLGTSGNQNEQYF	TGTGCCAGCAGCCTGGGGACTAGCGGGAATCAAAATGAGCAGTACTTC
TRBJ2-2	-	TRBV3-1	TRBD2	CASSQVISGSMAGELFF	TGTGCCAGCAGCCAAGTCATCAGCGGGAGTATGGCCGGGGAGCTGTTTTTT
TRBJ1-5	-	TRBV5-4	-	CASSLQGATQHF	TGTGCCAGCAGCTTACAGGGAGCGACCCAGCATTTT
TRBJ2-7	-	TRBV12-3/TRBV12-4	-	CASSPRTGRQYF	TGTGCCAGCAGTCCCCGGACCGGTCGGCAGTACTTC
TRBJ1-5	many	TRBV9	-	CAGGQSDQPQHF	TGTGCAGGTGGCCAGTCGGATCAGCCCCAGCATTTT
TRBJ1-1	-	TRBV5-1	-	CASSLAGLGTEAFF	TGCGCCAGCAGCTTGGCTGGGTTAGGCACTGAAGCTTTCTTT
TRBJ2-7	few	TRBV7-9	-	CASSPLALDAYEQYF	TGTGCCAGCAGTCCGCTAGCGCTAGACGCCTACGAGCAGTACTTC
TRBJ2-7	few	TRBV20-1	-	CSSEFGTAPYEQYF	TGCAGTTCAGAATTTGGGACTGCCCCCTACGAGCAGTACTTC
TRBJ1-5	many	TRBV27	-	CASSSGQGRQPQHF	TGTGCCAGCAGTTCAGGGCAGGGACGGCAGCCCCAGCATTTT
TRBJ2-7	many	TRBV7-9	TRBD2	CASSSSSGRVYEQYF	TGTGCCAGCAGCTCATCTAGCGGGAGGGTCTACGAGCAGTACTTC
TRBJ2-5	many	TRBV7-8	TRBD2	CASSQTSGSWETQYF	TGTGCCAGCTCCCAGACTAGCGGGAGTTGGGAGACCCAGTACTTC
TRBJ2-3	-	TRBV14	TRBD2	CASSRRTSSRTDTQYF	TGTGCCAGCAGCCGGCGGACTAGCAGTCGCACAGATACGCAGTATTTT
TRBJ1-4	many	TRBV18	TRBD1	CASSSQGAGEKLFF	TGTGCCAGCTCCTCACAGGGGGCAGGTGAAAAACTGTTTTTT
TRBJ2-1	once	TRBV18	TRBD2	CASSPGASGTYNEQFF	TGTGCCAGCTCCCCCGGGGCTAGCGGGACCTACAATGAGCAGTTCTTC
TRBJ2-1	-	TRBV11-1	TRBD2	CASSVAGGHYNEQFF	TGTGCCAGCAGCGTAGCGGGAGGCCACTACAATGAGCAGTTCTTC
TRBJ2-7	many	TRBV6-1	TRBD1	CASSELKGTGNSYEQYF	TGTGCCAGCAGTGAACTAAAAGGGACAGGGAATTCCTACGAGCAGTACTTC
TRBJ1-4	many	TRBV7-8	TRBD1	CASSFSRDREATNEKLFF	TGTGCCAGCAGCTTCTCCCGGGACAGGGAAGCAACTAATGAAAAACTGTTTTTT
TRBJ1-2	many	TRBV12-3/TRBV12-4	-	CASSLGWRVKDYGYTF	TGTGCCAGCAGTTTAGGGTGGCGGGTGAAGGACTATGGCTACACCTTC
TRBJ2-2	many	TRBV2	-	CASSELWEVRSTGELFF	TGTGCCAGCAGTGAACTCTGGGAGGTCAGGTCCACCGGGGAGCTGTTTTTT
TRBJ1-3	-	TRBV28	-	CASLSGNTIYF	TGTGCCAGCTTGTCCGGAAACACCATATATTTT
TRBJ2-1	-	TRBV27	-	CASSGPGRGEQFF	TGTGCCAGCAGTGGTCCGGGACGAGGTGAGCAGTTCTTC
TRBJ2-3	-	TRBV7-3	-	CASGGGQGDTQYF	TGTGCCAGCGGGGGGGGGCAGGGAGATACGCAGTATTTT
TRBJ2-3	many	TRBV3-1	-	CASSFQGGDTQYF	TGTGCCAGCAGCTTCCAAGGGGGAGATACGCAGTATTTT
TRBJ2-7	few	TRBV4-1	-	CASSPGPNGPYEQYF	TGCGCCAGCAGCCCAGGCCCCAATGGCCCCTACGAGCAGTACTTC
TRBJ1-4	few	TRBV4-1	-	CASSLNLGGEKLFF	TGCGCCAGCAGCCTAAACTTGGGGGGGGAAAAACTGTTTTTT
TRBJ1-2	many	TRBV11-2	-	CASSWGSGSNYGYTF	TGTGCCAGCAGTTGGGGCAGCGGATCTAACTATGGCTACACCTTC
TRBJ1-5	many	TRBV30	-	CACSRESNQPQHF	TGTGCCTGTTCCCGGGAGTCCAATCAGCCCCAGCATTTT
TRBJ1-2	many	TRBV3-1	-	CASSPGTGYGYTF	TGTGCCAGCAGCCCCGGAACGGGCTATGGCTACACCTTC
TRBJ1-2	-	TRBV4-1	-	CASSQGTDGYTF	TGCGCCAGCAGCCAAGGGACAGACGGCTACACCTTC
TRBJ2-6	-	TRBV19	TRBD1	CASPGQGNGANVLTF	TGTGCCAGTCCGGGACAGGGTAACGGGGCCAACGTCCTGACTTTC
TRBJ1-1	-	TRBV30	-	CAWTLGQARDTEAFF	TGTGCCTGGACCCTTGGGCAGGCTCGGGACACTGAAGCTTTCTTT
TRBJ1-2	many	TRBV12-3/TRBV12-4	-	CASSPHRNYGYTF	TGTGCCAGCAGCCCTCACAGAAACTATGGCTACACCTTC
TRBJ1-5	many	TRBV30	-	CAWSSRSDQPQHF	TGTGCCTGGAGTTCAAGGTCAGATCAGCCCCAGCATTTT
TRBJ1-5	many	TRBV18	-	CASSPGQNQPQHF	TGTGCCAGCTCACCCGGACAGAATCAGCCCCAGCATTTT
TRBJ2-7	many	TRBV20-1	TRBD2	CSARDVGLAVYEQYF	TGCAGTGCTAGAGATGTGGGACTAGCGGTCTACGAGCAGTACTTC
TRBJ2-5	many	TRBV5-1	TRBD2	CASSLIAGDETQYF	TGCGCCAGCAGCTTGATAGCGGGAGACGAGACCCAGTACTTC
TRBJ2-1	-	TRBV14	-	CASSTRDFNEQFF	TGTGCCAGCAGCACCCGGGACTTCAATGAGCAGTTCTTC
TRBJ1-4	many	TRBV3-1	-	CASSQGGGEKLFF	TGTGCCAGCAGCCAAGGGGGGGGGGAAAAACTGTTTTTT
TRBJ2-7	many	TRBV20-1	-	CSARVGHNLAYEQYF	TGCAGTGCTAGAGTTGGACATAACTTAGCCTACGAGCAGTACTTC
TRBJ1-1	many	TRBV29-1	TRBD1	CSVEGQENTEAFF	TGCAGCGTAGAGGGACAGGAGAACACTGAAGCTTTCTTT
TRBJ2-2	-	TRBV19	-	CASSIDGGAGELFF	TGTGCCAGTAGTATTGATGGAGGCGCCGGGGAGCTGTTTTTT
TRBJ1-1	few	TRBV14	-	CASSPSASGAFF	TGTGCCAGCAGCCCATCGGCCTCGGGGGCTTTCTTT
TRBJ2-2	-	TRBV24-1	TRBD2	CATSDSGEGNTGELFF	TGTGCCACCAGTGATTCGGGGGAGGGCAACACCGGGGAGCTGTTTTTT
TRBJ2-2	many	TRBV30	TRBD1	CAAHAGTGSPGELFF	TGTGCCGCGCATGCCGGGACAGGGAGTCCCGGGGAGCTGTTTTTT
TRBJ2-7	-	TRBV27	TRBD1	CASSRNGQAIEQYF	TGTGCCAGCAGCCGGAACGGACAGGCGATCGAGCAGTACTTC
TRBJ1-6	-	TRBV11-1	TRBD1	CASSSGQGNSPPQF	TGTGCCAGCAGCTCCGGACAGGGGAATTCACCCCCCCAGTTT
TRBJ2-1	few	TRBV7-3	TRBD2	CASGTSVGGEQFF	TGTGCCAGCGGAACTAGCGTCGGCGGTGAGCAGTTCTTC
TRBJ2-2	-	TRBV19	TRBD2	CASSIGTSGIPGELFF	TGTGCCAGTAGTATAGGGACTAGCGGGATCCCGGGGGAGCTGTTTTTT
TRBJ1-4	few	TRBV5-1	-	CASRGPGTTNEKLFF	TGCGCCAGCAGAGGACCTGGGACAACTAATGAAAAACTGTTTTTT
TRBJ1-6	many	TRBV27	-	CASSFGSYNSPLHF	TGTGCCAGCAGTTTTGGATCCTATAATTCACCCCTCCACTTT
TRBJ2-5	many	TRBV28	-	CASSPSRTSQETQYF	TGTGCCAGCAGTCCTTCGAGGACGAGCCAAGAGACCCAGTACTTC
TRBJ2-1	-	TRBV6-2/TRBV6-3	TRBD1	CASRPGTGAYNEQFF	TGTGCCAGCAGGCCCGGGACAGGGGCGTACAATGAGCAGTTCTTC
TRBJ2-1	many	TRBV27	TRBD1	CASSLSLTPGQRTYNEQFF	TGTGCCAGCAGTTTATCCCTAACACCGGGACAGAGGACCTACAATGAGCAGTTCTTC
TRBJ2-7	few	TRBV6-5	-	CASSYASAGTFAYEQYF	TGTGCCAGCAGTTACGCGAGTGCCGGGACTTTTGCCTACGAGCAGTACTTC
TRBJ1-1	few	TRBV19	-	CASSMAAMNTEAFF	TGTGCCAGTAGTATGGCGGCGATGAACACTGAAGCTTTCTTT
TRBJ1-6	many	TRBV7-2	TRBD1	CASSLDRGTFGSPLHF	TGTGCCAGCAGCCTGGACAGGGGGACCTTCGGTTCACCCCTCCACTTT